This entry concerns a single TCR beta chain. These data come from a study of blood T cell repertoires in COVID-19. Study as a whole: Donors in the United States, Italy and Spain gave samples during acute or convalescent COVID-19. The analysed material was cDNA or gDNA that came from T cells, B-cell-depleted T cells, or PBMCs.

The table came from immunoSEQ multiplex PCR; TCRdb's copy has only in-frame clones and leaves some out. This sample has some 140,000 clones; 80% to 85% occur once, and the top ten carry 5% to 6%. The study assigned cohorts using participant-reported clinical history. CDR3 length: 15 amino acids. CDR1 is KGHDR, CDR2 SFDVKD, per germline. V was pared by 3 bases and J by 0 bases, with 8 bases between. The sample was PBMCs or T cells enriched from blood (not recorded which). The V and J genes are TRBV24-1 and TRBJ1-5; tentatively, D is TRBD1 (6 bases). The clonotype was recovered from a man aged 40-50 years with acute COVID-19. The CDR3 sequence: CATSDPGDSNQPQHF. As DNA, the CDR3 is TGTGCCACCAGTGATCCAGGGGATAGCAATCAGCCCCAGCATTTT.